A single sample is the source of the 15 T cell receptor beta chains below, sequenced in a study of T cell responses to AZD1222 COVID-19 vaccine (dated by TCRdb to about 2021). Libraries were made using the immunoSEQ multiplex PCR assay. TCRdb limited this immuneACCESS table to in-frame rearrangements with V and J called. A share of clones is missing; checked studies link under half to unresolved V genes, and the rest is unexplained. In this sample the table shows 150,000 to 200,000 clones, about 95% of which occur a single time. The ten largest clones capture approximately 0.6% of the sample. The sample's time point label, in plain terms: baseline before first vaccination. The material sequenced was peripheral blood, taken on day 0 of AZD1222 vaccination. The origin of the receptors is an adult in good health.

The rearrangement joins TRBV28 to TRBJ2-3; 7 bases are a match to TRBD2. J gave up 3 bases and V 3 bases, and 6 bases lay outside the gene matches. Germline V gene lookup returns CDR1 MDHEN and CDR2 SYDVKM. This CDR3 is 15 amino acids long. CDR3 amino acids: CASSFVGRPTDTQYF. CDR3 bases: TGTGCCAGCAGTTTCGTCGGGAGGCCGACAGATACGCAGTATTTT.

In this sample, this clone turned up once. The chain uses TRBV27 and TRBJ2-6, with D possibly being TRBD1 (6 bases). The CDR3 runs 16 residues. Trimming pared 4 bases from V and 0 bases from J, leaving 10 bases between. Germline CDR1 MNHEY, CDR2 SMNVEV (reference sequence). CDR3: CASSYRAPSGANVLTF. In DNA, the CDR3 is TGTGCCAGCAGTTACAGGGCCCCCTCTGGGGCCAACGTCCTGACTTTC. Together with reference TRBV27 and TRBJ2-6, the CDR3 gives the full variable domain: EAQVTQNPRYLITVTGKKLTVTCSQNMNHEYMSWYRQDPGLGLRQIYYSMNVEVTDKGDVPEGYKVSRKEKRNFPLILESPSPNQTSLYFCASSYRAPSGANVLTFGAGSRLTVL.

This rearrangement joins TRBV4-1 to TRBJ1-5; 7 bases are shared with TRBD1. In germline, CDR1 is MGHRA, CDR2 YSYEKL. The CDR3 spans 15 residues. V was pared by 4 bases and J by 4 bases, with 7 bases of the junction left unmatched. CDR3 sequence (DNA): TGCGCCAGCAGCCGGGACAGTACTAAGAATCAGCCCCAGCATTTT. Residues: CASSRDSTKNQPQHF.

The CDR3 spells CASSGLAGETDTQYF. In DNA form, the CDR3 reads TGTGCCAGCAGCGGACTAGCGGGGGAGACAGATACGCAGTATTTT. The J gene is TRBJ2-3, the V gene TRBV9, with 12 bases matching TRBD2. V was clipped by 3 bases and J by 3 bases; unmatched bases: 2. The CDR3 runs 15 residues. Germline V gene sequence: CDR1 SGDLS, CDR2 YYNGEE.

The chain employs TRBV10-3 and TRBJ2-3, with D possibly being TRBD2 (6 bases). Germline-derived CDR1 and CDR2 are ENHRY and SYGVKD. The V and J ends lost 10 bases and 5 bases respectively, with 16 bases between them. The CDR3 loop spans 13 amino acids. Here the CDR3 DNA reads TGTGCCAACGCCATATCGGGGGAAGATACGCAGTATTTT. This sequence encodes CANAISGEDTQYF.

The chain is built from TRBV4-1 and TRBJ2-3; D is possibly TRBD2 (5 bases). CDR3 size: 15 residues. V dropped 4 bases and J dropped 5 bases, with 16 bases sitting between them. Germline V gene lookup returns CDR1 MGHRA and CDR2 YSYEKL. The CDR3: CASSLPRGRGDTQYF. CDR3 sequence (DNA): TGCGCCAGCAGCCTTCCCCGTGGGAGAGGAGATACGCAGTATTTT.

Only one count was recorded for this clone. This rearrangement joins TRBV18 to TRBJ1-1; D not resolved. This CDR3 has 12 residues. Germline V gene data show CDR1 as KGHSH and CDR2 as LQKENI. The ends were cut back, 2 bases at V and 10 bases at J, with 11 bases in the middle. The CDR3 spells CASSPSLPRAFF. The DNA of the CDR3 is TGTGCCAGCTCACCATCACTACCGCGAGCTTTCTTT.

The chain employs TRBV7-9 and TRBJ2-1; 10 positions agree with TRBD1. With V trimmed by 5 bases and J by 7 bases, 2 bases remained unmatched. The CDR3 spans 13 residues. Germline V CDR1 and CDR2: SEHNR, FQNEAQ (reference sequence). CDR3 bases: TGTGCCAGCAGCGACAGGGGGCGGAATGAGCAGTTCTTC. Its protein is CASSDRGRNEQFF. Full variable domain (remainder filled in from reference TRBV7-9 and TRBJ2-1): DTGVSQNPRHKITKRGQNVTFRCDPISEHNRLYWYRQTLGQGPEFLTYFQNEAQLEKSRLLSDRFSAERPKGSFSTLEIQRTEQGDSAMYLCASSDRGRNEQFFGPGTRLTVL.

The chain is built from TRBV28 and TRBJ1-5; D ambiguous. The CDR3 loop spans 14 amino acids. The germline V gene has CDR1 MDHEN and CDR2 SYDVKM. The V end lost 3 bases, the J end lost 2 bases, and 8 bases lay between the germline ends. The CDR3 reads CASSFLQGNQPQHF. CDR3 bases: TGTGCCAGCAGTTTCTTGCAGGGCAATCAGCCCCAGCATTTT.

This clone appeared a few times. This sequence joins TRBV6-5 and TRBJ1-1; maybe TRBD1 (5 bases). The CDR3 spans 14 residues. The germline V gene has CDR1 MNHEY and CDR2 SVGAGI. Trimming cost V 2 bases and J 5 bases, with 12 bases left between them. The CDR3 region is CASSYDSSRTEAFF. The CDR3, as DNA: TGTGCCAGCAGTTACGACAGTAGTCGAACTGAAGCTTTCTTT.

The chain links TRBV24-1 to TRBJ2-5; D assignment may be TRBD1 or TRBD2 (6 bases each). Germline V gene data show CDR1 as KGHDR and CDR2 as SFDVKD. Trimming left V 0 bases short and J 5 bases short, with 9 bases between. The CDR3 extends over 14 amino acids. The CDR3 DNA is TGTGCCACCAGTGATTTGCAAGGGGGGGAGACCCAGTACTTC. Translated, it gives CATSDLQGGETQYF.

This chain connects TRBV7-8 to TRBJ1-2; D is uncertain. V lost 5 bases, J lost 1 base, and 17 bases lay in between. The CDR3 length is 16 residues. Germline V gene data show CDR1 as SGHVS and CDR2 as FQNEAQ. The CDR3 spells CASSPLMVRSNYGYTF. DNA of the CDR3: TGTGCCAGCAGCCCCCTAATGGTACGGAGTAACTATGGCTACACCTTC.

The chain employs TRBV7-9 and TRBJ1-2; D possibly corresponds to TRBD1 (5 bases). Trimming shortened V by 5 bases and J by 7 bases, and 20 bases separated the two germline ends. The CDR3 is made up of 15 amino acids. The germline V gene has CDR1 SEHNR and CDR2 FQNEAQ (reference sequence). CDR3 DNA: TGTGCCAGCAGCCTACGATCTGGGGGTGTACTTGGCTACACCTTC. The encoded protein is CASSLRSGGVLGYTF.

This chain links TRBV6-5 with TRBJ2-7; D is uncertain. Trimming cost V 7 bases and J 6 bases, with 16 bases left between them. CDR1 and CDR2 (germline): MNHEY, SVGAGI. The CDR3 covers 13 residues. CDR3 residues: CASTRPSSPEQYF. DNA for the CDR3: TGTGCCAGCACCCGCCCCTCGAGTCCCGAGCAGTACTTC.

The chain uses TRBV9 and TRBJ1-4, with D possibly TRBD1 on 5 matching bases. Germline loops: CDR1 SGDLS, CDR2 YYNGEE. This CDR3 is 11 amino acids long. V dropped 7 bases and J dropped 7 bases, with 8 bases sitting between them. The CDR3 DNA is TGTGCCAGCGCAAGGGGTGAAAAACTGTTTTTT. Translation gives CASARGEKLFF.